One T cell receptor (beta chain) is described in this entry. The antigen is not known. Researchers ran the PCR with 60 Vbeta and 13 Jbeta primers. Data came from immunoSEQ multiplex PCR; TCRdb stores just in-frame clones and leaves some out. The sample consists of about 170,000 clones, roughly 75% of them appearing once. The data were obtained in a study of cytomegalovirus exposure and HLA in healthy donors. As for the study in general: The early release's HLA-typed donors yielded 65 million to 85 million unique TCRs.

Whole-study results and caveats: Analysis performed later showed TCR beta chains linked to HLA being more clonally expanded than equally common others.

The CDR3 totals 16 residues. J was trimmed by 1 base and V by 8 bases; bases with no gene match: 9. Germline CDR1 and CDR2: MNHEY and SMNVEV (reference sequence). This TCR was recovered from a woman aged 45-65 years in good health and CMV-seropositive. The chain joins TRBV27 to TRBJ2-2; TRBD1 agrees at 8 bases. Sample: PBMCs. CDR3 DNA: TGTGCCAGCCGGCCACTTGGACAGGGGAACACCGGGGAGCTGTTTTTT. This codes for CASRPLGQGNTGELFF.